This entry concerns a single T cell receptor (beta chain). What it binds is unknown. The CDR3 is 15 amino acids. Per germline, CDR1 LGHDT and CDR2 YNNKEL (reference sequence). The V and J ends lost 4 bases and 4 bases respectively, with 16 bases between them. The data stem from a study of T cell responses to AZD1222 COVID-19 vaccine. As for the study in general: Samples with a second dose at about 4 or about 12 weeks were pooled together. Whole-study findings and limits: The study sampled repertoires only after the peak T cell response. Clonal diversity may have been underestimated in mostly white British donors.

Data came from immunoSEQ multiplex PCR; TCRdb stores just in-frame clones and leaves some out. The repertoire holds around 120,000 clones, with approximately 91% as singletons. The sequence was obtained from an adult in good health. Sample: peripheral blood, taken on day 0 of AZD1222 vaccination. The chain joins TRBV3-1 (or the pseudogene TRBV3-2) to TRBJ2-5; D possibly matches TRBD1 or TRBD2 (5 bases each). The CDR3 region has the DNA TGTGCCAGCAGCCTTCGGGACGGCCGGCGAGAGACCCAGTACTTC. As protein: CASSLRDGRRETQYF.